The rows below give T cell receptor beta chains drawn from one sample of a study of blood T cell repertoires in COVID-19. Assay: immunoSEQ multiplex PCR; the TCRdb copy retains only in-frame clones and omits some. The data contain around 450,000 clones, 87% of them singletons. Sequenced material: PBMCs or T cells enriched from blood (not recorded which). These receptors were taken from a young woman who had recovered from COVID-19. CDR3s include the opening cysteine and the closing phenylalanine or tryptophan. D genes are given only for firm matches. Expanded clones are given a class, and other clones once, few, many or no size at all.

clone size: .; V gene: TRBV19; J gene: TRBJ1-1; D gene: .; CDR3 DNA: TGTGCCAGTAGTAATTCCGGGGGAAACACTGAAGCTTTCTTT; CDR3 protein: CASSNSGGNTEAFF
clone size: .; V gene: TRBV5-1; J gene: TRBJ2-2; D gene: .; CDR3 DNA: TGCGCCAGCAGTAGCTGGGGGGGCCGGGGCACCGGGGAGCTGTTTTTT; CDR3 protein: CASSSWGGRGTGELFF
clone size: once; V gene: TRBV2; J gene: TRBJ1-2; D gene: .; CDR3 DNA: TGTGCCAGCAGTGAAGCGCTAGCTCGGGGGAGCTATGGCTACACCTTC; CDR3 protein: CASSEALARGSYGYTF
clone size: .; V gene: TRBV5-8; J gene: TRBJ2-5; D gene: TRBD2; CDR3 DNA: TGTGCCAGCAGCTTGGCCGGGAATAGCGGGGGTGAGACCCAGTACTTC; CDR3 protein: CASSLAGNSGGETQYF
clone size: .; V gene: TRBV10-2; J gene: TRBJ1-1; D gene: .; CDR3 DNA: TGCGCCAGCAACGGGGTTACAAACACTGAAGCTTTCTTT; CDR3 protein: CASNGVTNTEAFF
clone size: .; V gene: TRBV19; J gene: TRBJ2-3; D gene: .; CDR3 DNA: TGTGCCAGTAGTATTTCGGCTGGGGGGGATACGCAGTATTTT; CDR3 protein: CASSISAGGDTQYF
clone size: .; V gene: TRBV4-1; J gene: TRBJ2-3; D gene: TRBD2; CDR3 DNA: TGCGCCAGCAGCCCAGGGACTAGCGAGTACACAGATACGCAGTATTTT; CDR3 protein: CASSPGTSEYTDTQYF
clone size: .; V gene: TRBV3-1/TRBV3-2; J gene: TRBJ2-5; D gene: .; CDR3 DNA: TGTGCCAGCAGCCAAGAGGAGATGGGGGCTGGAGTTGGGGAGACCCAGTACTTC; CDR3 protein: CASSQEEMGAGVGETQYF
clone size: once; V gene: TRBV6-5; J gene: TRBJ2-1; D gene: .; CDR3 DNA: TGTGCCAGCAGCCGCGTACGGGATGAGCAGTTCTTC; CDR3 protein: CASSRVRDEQFF
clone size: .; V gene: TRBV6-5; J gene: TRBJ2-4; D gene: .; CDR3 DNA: TGTGCCAGCAGTAAGGGGTTGGGCATTCAGTACTTC; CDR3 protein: CASSKGLGIQYF
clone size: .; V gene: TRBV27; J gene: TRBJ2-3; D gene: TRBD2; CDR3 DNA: TGTGCCAGCAGTTTAATATTCGGGGGGGCGGCAGATACGCAGTATTTT; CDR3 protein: CASSLIFGGAADTQYF
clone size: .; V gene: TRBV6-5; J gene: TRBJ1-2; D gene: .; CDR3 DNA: TGTGCCAGCACCGACATAACAGGGTCGAGCTACACCTTC; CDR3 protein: CASTDITGSSYTF
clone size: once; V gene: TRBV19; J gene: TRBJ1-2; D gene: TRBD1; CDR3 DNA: TGTGCCAGTAGCCAATGGACAGGGGATGATGGCTACACCTTC; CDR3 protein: CASSQWTGDDGYTF
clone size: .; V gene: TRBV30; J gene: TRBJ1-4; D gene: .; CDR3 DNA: TGTGCCTGGAGCGGCGCCGAGGCAGAGAGGGATGAAAAACTGTTTTTT; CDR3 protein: CAWSGAEAERDEKLFF
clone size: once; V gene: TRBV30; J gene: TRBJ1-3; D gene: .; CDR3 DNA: TGTGCCTGGAGTGTACTAGAAGGAAACACCATATATTTT; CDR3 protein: CAWSVLEGNTIYF
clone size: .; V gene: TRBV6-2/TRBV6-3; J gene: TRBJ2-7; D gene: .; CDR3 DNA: TGTGCCAGCAGTTTATCTCCCGGACAGAGCTCCTACGAGCAGTACTTC; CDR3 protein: CASSLSPGQSSYEQYF
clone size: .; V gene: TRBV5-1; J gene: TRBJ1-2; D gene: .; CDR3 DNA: TGCGCCAGCAGCTTGGAGAGAGGGTCGGGTGGCTACACCTTC; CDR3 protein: CASSLERGSGGYTF